These T cell receptor beta chains were read from a single sample in a study of blood T cells in healthy people across ages. MiXCR was run by TCRdb on the 5' RACE reads, yielding one entry per CDR3 protein. This table has 1.5 million to 2 million distinct CDR3 sequences, about 28% appearing once. Material for sequencing was blood. These receptors were obtained from a woman aged 30 to 39 in good health. Both conserved end residues are part of each CDR3. Fields, in order: V gene, clone size, J gene, D gene, CDR3 DNA, CDR3 protein. The D gene is left open where the match is weak. Where a row states a size, it is once, few, many or the class of an expanded clone; other rows omit it.

TRBV11-2,NA,TRBJ2-5,NA,TGTGCCAGCAGCTTAGGAGCGGCCAGCCGCCTCCAAGAGACCCAGTACTTC,CASSLGAASRLQETQYF
TRBV12-3/TRBV12-4,NA,TRBJ1-2,TRBD1,TGTGCCAGCAGTTTACGGACAGGGGTGTATGGCTACACCTTC,CASSLRTGVYGYTF
TRBV6-5,NA,TRBJ2-1,NA,TGTGCCAGCAGTTCCCACCGGGACGGAAACAATGAGCAGTTCTTC,CASSSHRDGNNEQFF
TRBV29-1,NA,TRBJ1-1,NA,TGCAGCGCCCAAACCCAGAACACTGAAGCTTTCTTT,CSAQTQNTEAFF
TRBV7-8,few,TRBJ2-5,NA,TGTGCCAGCAGCTTAAATAACGGGAGAGGGGAGACCCAGTACTTC,CASSLNNGRGETQYF
TRBV10-2,NA,TRBJ2-3,TRBD2,TGCGCCAGCAGTGAGTCCGCTAGCGGGAGAACGCAGTATTTT,CASSESASGRTQYF
TRBV25-1,many,TRBJ2-5,NA,TGTGCCAGCAGTGAATATTTAGGACGACAAGAGACCCAGTACTTC,CASSEYLGRQETQYF
TRBV25-1,NA,TRBJ1-2,TRBD1,TGTGTCAGCAGTGGAATCATCCGGGACAGGGGAGTAGCTGGCTACACCTTC,CVSSGIIRDRGVAGYTF
TRBV27,NA,TRBJ2-5,TRBD2,TGTGCCAGCAGTCCAGAGCCCCTGGCGGGAGGGCCTATCCAAGAGACCCAGTACTTC,CASSPEPLAGGPIQETQYF
TRBV5-1,NA,TRBJ2-3,TRBD2,TGCGCCAGCAGCCTACCGGGACAGGGGACTAGCGGGGGGTCCACAGATACGCAGTATTTT,CASSLPGQGTSGGSTDTQYF
TRBV20-1,NA,TRBJ2-7,NA,TGCAGTGCTAGTCCGCGTTTCGAGACCTACGAGCAGTACTTC,CSASPRFETYEQYF